This TCR beta chain was retrieved from a study of T cell changes during pregnancy in multiple sclerosis. The method was immunoSEQ multiplex PCR; TCRdb's version includes in-frame clones alone and lacks a portion of them. Among about 89,000 clones, around 94% were seen once, and the ten largest hold roughly 0.81%. The V end was cut by 5 bases, the J end by 1 base, with 14 bases between. CDR3 length: 15 residues. From germline, CDR1 is SGHDN and CDR2 FVKESK. The receptor was isolated from a female donor with multiple sclerosis, enrolled in a pregnancy study. The sequenced sample was peripheral blood, obtained in the third trimester of pregnancy. This rearrangement joins TRBV14 to TRBJ1-1; tentative D call: TRBD1 (5 bases). CDR3 DNA sequence: TGTGCCAGCAGCAGATTTAGGGGCGGGAACACTGAAGCTTTCTTT. Translated, it gives CASSRFRGGNTEAFF. Full variable domain (rest looked up from reference TRBV14 and TRBJ1-1): EAGVTQFPSHSVIEKGQTVTLRCDPISGHDNLYWYRRVMGKEIKFLLHFVKESKQDESGMPNNRFLAERTGGTYSTLKVQPAELEDSGVYFCASSRFRGGNTEAFFGQGTRLTVV.